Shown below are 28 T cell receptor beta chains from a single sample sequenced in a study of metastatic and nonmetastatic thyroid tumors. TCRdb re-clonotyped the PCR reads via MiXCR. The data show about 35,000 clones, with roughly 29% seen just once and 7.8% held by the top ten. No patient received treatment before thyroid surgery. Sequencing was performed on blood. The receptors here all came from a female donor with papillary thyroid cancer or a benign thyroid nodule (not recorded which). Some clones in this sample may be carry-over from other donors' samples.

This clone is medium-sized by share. CDR3 residues: CATSDPGTATPYEQYF. CDR3 nucleotides: TGTGCCACCAGTGATCCCGGGACAGCTACCCCCTACGAGCAGTACTTC. The chain combines TRBV24-1 with TRBJ2-7; 7 positions agree with TRBD1. From germline, CDR1 is KGHDR and CDR2 SFDVKD. Losses at the gene ends were 3 bases for V and 2 bases for J; bases not matched to a gene: 9. CDR3 size: 16 residues.

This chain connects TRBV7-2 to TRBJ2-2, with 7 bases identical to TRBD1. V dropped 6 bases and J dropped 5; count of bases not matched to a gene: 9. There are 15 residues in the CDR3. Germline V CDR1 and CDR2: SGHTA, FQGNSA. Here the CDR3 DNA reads TGTGCCAGCAGTATAAGACAGGGTGGAACCGGGGAGCTGTTTTTT. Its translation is CASSIRQGGTGELFF.

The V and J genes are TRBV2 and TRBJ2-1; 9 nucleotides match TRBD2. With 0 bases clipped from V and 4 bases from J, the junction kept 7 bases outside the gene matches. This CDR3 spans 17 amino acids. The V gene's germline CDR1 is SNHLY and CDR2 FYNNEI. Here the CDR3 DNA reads TGTGCCAGCAGTGAAGCGCGACTCCTAGCGGGGTACAATGAGCAGTTCTTC. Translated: CASSEARLLAGYNEQFF.

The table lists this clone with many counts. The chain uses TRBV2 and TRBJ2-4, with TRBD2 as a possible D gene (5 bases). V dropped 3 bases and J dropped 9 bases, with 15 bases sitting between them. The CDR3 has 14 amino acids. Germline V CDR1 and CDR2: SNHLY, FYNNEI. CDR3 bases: TGTGCCAGCAGTGATGAGACTATAATTACCATTCAGTACTTC. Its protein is CASSDETIITIQYF.

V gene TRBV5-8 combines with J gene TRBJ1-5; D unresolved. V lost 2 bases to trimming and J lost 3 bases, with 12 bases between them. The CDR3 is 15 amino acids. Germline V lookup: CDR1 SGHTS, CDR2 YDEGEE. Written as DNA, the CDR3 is TGTGCCAGCAGCTTTCTAGGGCTTGACAATCAGCCCCAGCATTTT. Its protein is CASSFLGLDNQPQHF.

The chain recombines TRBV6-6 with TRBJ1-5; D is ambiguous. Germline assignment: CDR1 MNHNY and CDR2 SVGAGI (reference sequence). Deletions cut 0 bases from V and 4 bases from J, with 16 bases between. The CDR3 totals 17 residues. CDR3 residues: CASSYSNYREPNQPQHF. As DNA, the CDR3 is TGTGCCAGCAGTTACTCTAATTATAGGGAGCCAAATCAGCCCCAGCATTTT.

The CDR3 protein is CASSSRDRDTQYF. The CDR3, as DNA: TGTGCCAGCAGCTCCCGGGACCGAGATACGCAGTATTTT. The rearrangement links TRBV7-2 to TRBJ2-3, with D possibly being TRBD1 or TRBD2 (5 bases each). Germline loops: CDR1 SGHTA, CDR2 FQGNSA. This CDR3 has 13 amino acids. Trimming took off 4 bases at V and 5 bases at J, with 10 bases between the two ends.

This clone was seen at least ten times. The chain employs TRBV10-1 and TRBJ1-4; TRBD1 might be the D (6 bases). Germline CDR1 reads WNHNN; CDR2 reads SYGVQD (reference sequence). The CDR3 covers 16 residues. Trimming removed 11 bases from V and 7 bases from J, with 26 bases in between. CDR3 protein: CAGPHRALAPIEKLFF. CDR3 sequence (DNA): TGCGCCGGCCCTCACAGGGCTTTGGCACCGATTGAAAAACTGTTTTTT.

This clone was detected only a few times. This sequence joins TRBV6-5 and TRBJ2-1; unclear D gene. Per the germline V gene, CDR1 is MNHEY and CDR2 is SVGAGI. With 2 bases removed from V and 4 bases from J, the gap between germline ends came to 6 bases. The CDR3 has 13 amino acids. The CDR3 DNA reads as TGTGCCAGCAGTTACGGTGGTTACAATGAGCAGTTCTTC. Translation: CASSYGGYNEQFF.

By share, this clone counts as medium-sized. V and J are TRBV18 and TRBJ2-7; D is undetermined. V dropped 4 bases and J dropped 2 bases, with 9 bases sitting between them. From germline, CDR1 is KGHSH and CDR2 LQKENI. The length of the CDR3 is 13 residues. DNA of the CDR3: TGTGCCAGCTCACTCAGCGCGCCCTACGAGCAGTACTTC. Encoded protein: CASSLSAPYEQYF.

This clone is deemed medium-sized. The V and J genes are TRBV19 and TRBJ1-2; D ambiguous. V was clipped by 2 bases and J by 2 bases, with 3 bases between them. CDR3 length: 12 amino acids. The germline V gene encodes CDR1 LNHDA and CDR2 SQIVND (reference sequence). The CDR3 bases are TGTGCCAGTAGTATACAGAACTATGGCTACACCTTC. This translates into CASSIQNYGYTF. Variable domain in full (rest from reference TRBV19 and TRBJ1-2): DGGITQSPKYLFRKEGQNVTLSCEQNLNHDAMYWYRQDPGQGLRLIYYSQIVNDFQKGDIAEGYSVSREKKESFPLTVTSAQKNPTAFYLCASSIQNYGYTFGSGTRLTVV.

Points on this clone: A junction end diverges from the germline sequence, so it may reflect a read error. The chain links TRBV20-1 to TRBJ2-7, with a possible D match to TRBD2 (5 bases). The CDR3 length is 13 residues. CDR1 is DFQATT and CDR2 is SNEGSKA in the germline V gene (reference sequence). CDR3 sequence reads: CSAAVDSRYDQYF. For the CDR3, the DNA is TGCAGTGCTGCGGTGGACTCCCGCTACGATCAGTACTTC.

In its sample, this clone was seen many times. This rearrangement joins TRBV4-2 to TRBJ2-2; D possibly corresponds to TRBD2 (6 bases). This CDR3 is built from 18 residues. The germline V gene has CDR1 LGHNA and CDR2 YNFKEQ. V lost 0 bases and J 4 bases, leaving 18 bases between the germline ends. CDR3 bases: TGTGCCAGCAGCCAAGAAAGAGGTGTGCGGAGGGCCACCGGGGAGCTGTTTTTT. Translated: CASSQERGVRRATGELFF.

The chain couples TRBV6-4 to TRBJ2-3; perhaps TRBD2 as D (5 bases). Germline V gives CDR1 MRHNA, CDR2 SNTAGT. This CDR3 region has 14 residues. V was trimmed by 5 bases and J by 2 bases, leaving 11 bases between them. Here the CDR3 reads CASSPRDDTDTQYF. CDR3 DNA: TGTGCCAGCAGTCCCCGGGATGACACAGATACGCAGTATTTT.

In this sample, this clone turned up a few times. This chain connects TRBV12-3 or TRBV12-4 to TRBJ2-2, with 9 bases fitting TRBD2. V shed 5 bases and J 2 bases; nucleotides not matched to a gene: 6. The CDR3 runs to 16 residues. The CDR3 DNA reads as TGTGCCAGCAGTAAAGCGGGGGGAGGAAACACCGGGGAGCTGTTTTTT. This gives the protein CASSKAGGGNTGELFF.

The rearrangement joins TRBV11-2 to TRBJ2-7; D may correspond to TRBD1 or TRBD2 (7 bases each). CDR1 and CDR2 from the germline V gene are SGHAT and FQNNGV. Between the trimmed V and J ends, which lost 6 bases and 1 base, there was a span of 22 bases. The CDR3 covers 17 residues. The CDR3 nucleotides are TGTGCCAGCAGGAGGGGGGGAGCGGACAGGTGTTCCTACGAGCAGTACTTC. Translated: CASRRGGADRCSYEQYF.

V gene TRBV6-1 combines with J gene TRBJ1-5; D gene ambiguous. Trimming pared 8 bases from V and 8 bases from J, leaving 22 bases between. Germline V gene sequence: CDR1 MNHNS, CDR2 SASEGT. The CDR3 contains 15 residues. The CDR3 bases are TGTGCCAGCGCCCGCCAGGTGGAACTAACTGAGCCCCAGCATTTT. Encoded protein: CASARQVELTEPQHF.

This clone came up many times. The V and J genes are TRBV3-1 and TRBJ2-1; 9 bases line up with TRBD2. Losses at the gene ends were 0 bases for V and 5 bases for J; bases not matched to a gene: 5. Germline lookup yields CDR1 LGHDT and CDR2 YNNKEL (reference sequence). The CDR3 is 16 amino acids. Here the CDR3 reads CASSQEMIAGDNEQFF. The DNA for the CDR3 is TGTGCCAGCAGCCAAGAGATGATAGCGGGGGACAATGAGCAGTTCTTC.

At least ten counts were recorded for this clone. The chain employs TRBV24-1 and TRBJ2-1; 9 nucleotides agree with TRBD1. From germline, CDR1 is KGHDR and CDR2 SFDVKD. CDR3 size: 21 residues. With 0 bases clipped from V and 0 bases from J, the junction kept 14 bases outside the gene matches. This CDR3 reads CATSDLSPTGGRENSYNEQFF. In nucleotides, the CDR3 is TGTGCCACCAGTGATTTGTCACCCACAGGGGGCCGGGAAAACTCCTACAATGAGCAGTTCTTC.

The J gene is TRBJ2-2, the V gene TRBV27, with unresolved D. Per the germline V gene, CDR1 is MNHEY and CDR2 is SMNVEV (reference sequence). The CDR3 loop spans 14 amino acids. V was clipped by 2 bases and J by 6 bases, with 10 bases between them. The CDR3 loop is CASSLGAPPGELFF. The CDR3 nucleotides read TGTGCCAGCAGTTTAGGAGCCCCGCCCGGGGAGCTGTTTTTT.

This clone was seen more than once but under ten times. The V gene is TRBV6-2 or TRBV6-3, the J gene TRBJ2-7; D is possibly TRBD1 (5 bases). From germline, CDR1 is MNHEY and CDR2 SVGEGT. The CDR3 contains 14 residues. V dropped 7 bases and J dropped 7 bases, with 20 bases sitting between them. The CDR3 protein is CASKSKNFDREQYF. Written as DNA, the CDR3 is TGTGCCAGCAAATCCAAAAATTTCGACAGAGAGCAGTACTTC.

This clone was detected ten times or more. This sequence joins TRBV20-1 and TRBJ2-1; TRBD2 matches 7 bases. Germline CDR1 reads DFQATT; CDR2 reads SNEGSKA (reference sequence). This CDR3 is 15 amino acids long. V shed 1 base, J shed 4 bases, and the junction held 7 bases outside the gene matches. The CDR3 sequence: CSARVGSGVYNEQFF. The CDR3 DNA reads TGCAGTGCTAGAGTGGGCAGCGGGGTATACAATGAGCAGTTCTTC.

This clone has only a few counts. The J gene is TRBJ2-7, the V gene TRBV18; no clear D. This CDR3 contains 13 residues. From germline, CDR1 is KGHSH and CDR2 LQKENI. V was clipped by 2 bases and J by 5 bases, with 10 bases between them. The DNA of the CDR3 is TGTGCCAGCTCACCAGAGTCGCTACACGAGCAGTACTTC. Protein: CASSPESLHEQYF.

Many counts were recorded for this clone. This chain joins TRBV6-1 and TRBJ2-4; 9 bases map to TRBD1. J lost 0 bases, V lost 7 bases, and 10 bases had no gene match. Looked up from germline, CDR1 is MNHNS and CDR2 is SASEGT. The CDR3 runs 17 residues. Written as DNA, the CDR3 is TGTGCCAGCATTCCGGGACAGGGTGGTCAAGCCAAAAACATTCAGTACTTC. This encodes CASIPGQGGQAKNIQYF.

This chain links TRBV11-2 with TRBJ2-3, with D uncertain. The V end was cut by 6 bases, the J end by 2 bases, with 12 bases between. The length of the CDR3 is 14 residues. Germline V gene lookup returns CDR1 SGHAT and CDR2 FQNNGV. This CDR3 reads CASRRTRNTDTQYF. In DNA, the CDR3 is TGTGCCAGCAGACGAACGAGGAACACAGATACGCAGTATTTT.

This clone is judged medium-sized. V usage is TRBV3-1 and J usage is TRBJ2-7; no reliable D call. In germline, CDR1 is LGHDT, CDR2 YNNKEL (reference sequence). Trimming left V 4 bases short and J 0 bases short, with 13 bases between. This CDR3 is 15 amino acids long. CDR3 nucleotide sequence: TGTGCCAGCAGCCCGACACCCATGAGCTCCTACGAGCAGTACTTC. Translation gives CASSPTPMSSYEQYF.

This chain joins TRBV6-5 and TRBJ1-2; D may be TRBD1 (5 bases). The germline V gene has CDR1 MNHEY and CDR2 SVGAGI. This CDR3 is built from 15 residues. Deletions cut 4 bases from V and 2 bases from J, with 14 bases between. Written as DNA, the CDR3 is TGTGCCAGCAGTTTCTTGTGCAGGGCGAACTATGGCTACACCTTC. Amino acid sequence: CASSFLCRANYGYTF.

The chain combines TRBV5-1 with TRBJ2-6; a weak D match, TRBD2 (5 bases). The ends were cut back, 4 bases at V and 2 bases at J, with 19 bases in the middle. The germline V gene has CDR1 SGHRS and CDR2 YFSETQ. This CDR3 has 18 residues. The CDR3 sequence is CASSPRGSTTTGANVLTF. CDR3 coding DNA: TGCGCCAGCAGCCCCCGGGGAAGCACTACGACTGGGGCCAACGTCCTGACTTTC.